Sequencing of this T cell receptor (beta chain) was carried out in a study of blood T cells in healthy people across ages. The second PCR ran about 6 to 11 cycles with a sample-barcoded 5' primer and J-beta primers. From the 5' RACE reads, TCRdb called clonotypes with MiXCR, one entry per CDR3 protein. Here the sample spans around 750,000 distinct CDR3 sequences, roughly 50% being singletons. Germline loops: CDR1 SGHRS, CDR2 YFSETQ. The CDR3 runs 19 residues. V was pared by 3 bases and J by 2 bases, with 12 bases of the junction left unmatched. Extraction yielded at least 5 micrograms of total RNA per sample.

Sequenced sample: blood. The chain combines TRBV5-1 with TRBJ2-1; 12 nucleotides match TRBD2. This TCR was recovered from an older man in good health. The CDR3: CASSYTTSGRGGPYNEQFF. Here the CDR3 DNA reads TGCGCCAGCAGCTATACGACTAGCGGGAGAGGGGGACCCTACAATGAGCAGTTCTTC.